This TCR beta chain was profiled in a study of T-cell reconstitution after alpha-beta-depleted transplantation in children listed by TCRdb under 2016. Study-wide context: The study quantitatively tracked T-cell immune reconstitution after TCRalphabeta/CD19-depleted allogeneic hematopoietic cell transplantation in children using TCR repertoire profiling.

The germline V gene sets CDR1 to SGHAT and CDR2 to FQNNGV. V is trimmed back by 1 base and J by 7 bases, and the junction contains 6 bases that no gene match accounts for. Inclusive of the bounding cysteine and phenylalanine, the CDR3 is 17 residues long. Only CDR3 DNA remains: 51 bases, in frame from the first base. The treatment or condition label corresponds to: allogeneic hematopoietic cell transplantation with graft depleted of TCRalphabeta T cells and CD19 B cells. The children who served as transplant recipients had been given grafts of TCRalphabeta/CD19-depleted allogeneic hematopoietic cells. Remarks on this clonotype: The specificity of this receptor is unknown. Base-call qualities are not available, and no considerably larger clone is one nucleotide away.

The library was obtained by PCR. The data were produced on an Illumina HiSeq 2500. Molecular barcoding was employed in the preparation of TCR libraries, with unique molecular identifiers being used to normalize TCRbeta repertoire quantification. Through fastp at Q25 and MiXCR, TCRdb rebuilt clones from the public reads, retaining in-frame beta chains. Every distinct CDR3 protein forms one entry, paired with its most common genes and DNA. The sample table lists 280,000 or so distinct CDR3 sequences, more than 9% of them with a count of one. 23% of the sample is taken by the ten largest. What the work shows at the level of the full study, not this receptor alone: In some patients, the high TCRbeta diversity seen at day 60 was put down to recipient T cells and intrathymic progenitors that had survived conditioning. The apparently early alphabetaT-cell count recovery about two months after transplant was reportedly dependent on only several hundred rapidly expanded clones derived from non-depleted graft cells. Over subsequent months, a decline in hyperexpanded clone frequencies was noted, and after one year, T-cell counts and TCRbeta diversity were mostly ascribed to newly produced T cells.

This clonotype originated in a male patient aged 2 to 9 who had a stem cell transplant for chronic granulomatous disease, so the T cells may come from the graft donor. Material: peripheral blood, obtained 180 days after TCRalphabeta/CD19-depleted stem cell transplant. The sequence is built from TRBV11-2 and TRBJ2-1, and 14 bases in between align with TRBD2. This receptor has the CDR3 CASSLGTSGGPWNEQFF. The sequenced DNA: TGTGCCAGCAGCTTAGGGACTAGCGGGGGGCCTTGGAATGAGCAGTTCTTC.